The 8 T cell receptor beta chains reported below all come from one sample, sequenced in a study of response to subunit inactivated influenza vaccine. TCRdb itself ran the RT-PCR reads through MiXCR, one entry per CDR3 protein. The sample has under 950,000 distinct CDR3 sequences; 21% are singletons. The specimen comprised PBMCs from blood, sampled around 5 days after vaccination. These receptors all come from a man between 45 and 60 years old who received an inactivated influenza vaccine.

This clonotype was seen a few times. The rearrangement joins TRBV12-3 or TRBV12-4 to TRBJ2-3; tentative D call: TRBD1 (6 bases). V was cut by 5 bases and J by 2 bases, with 11 bases left in between. The CDR3 has 14 residues. The CDR3: CASSTGTNTDTQYF. CDR3 DNA sequence: TGTGCCAGCAGTACCGGGACAAACACAGATACGCAGTATTTT.

This clonotype has at least ten counts. CDR3 region: CASSNRDRTYEQYF. The CDR3 DNA reads TGTGCCAGCAGTAACCGAGACAGAACCTACGAGCAGTACTTC. The chain links TRBV6-5 to TRBJ2-7, with D perhaps matching TRBD1 (5 bases). Trimming removed 5 bases from V and 2 bases from J, with 13 bases in between. Germline-derived CDR1 and CDR2 are MNHEY and SVGAGI. This CDR3 is built from 14 residues.

Only a few counts were recorded for this clonotype. V usage is TRBV7-8 and J usage is TRBJ2-3, with 8 nucleotides matching TRBD2. Looked up from germline, CDR1 is SGHVS and CDR2 is FQNEAQ. Germline trimming cut 4 bases from V and 2 bases from J; bases unmatched to any gene: 11. The CDR3 is made up of 17 amino acids. CDR3 DNA sequence: TGTGCCAGCAGCTCACTAGCGGAGGGGAACCCCACAGATACGCAGTATTTT. Residues: CASSSLAEGNPTDTQYF.

The chain recombines TRBV5-1 with TRBJ2-3; 8 bases are shared with TRBD2. CDR1 SGHRS and CDR2 YFSETQ come from the germline V gene. CDR3 length: 11 amino acids. Trimming cost V 6 bases and J 11 bases; bases outside gene matches: 5. The CDR3 loop reads CASTGLEVQYF. The CDR3, as DNA: TGCGCCAGCACGGGACTAGAGGTGCAGTATTTT.

In its sample, this clonotype was seen a few times. The genes are TRBV7-9 and TRBJ1-1; D remains unclear. CDR1 is SEHNR, CDR2 FQNEAQ, per germline (reference sequence). This CDR3 is built from 13 residues. V was shortened by 5 bases and J by 4 bases, with 11 bases between the two germline ends. The CDR3 DNA sequence: TGTGCCAGCAGCCCCCCGAGGGTCACTGAAGCTTTCTTT. Its translation is CASSPPRVTEAFF.

This clonotype turned up a few times. CDR3 nucleotides: TGTGCCAGCAAAGCGGCTCCCAGGGGCCGAAATGAGCAGTTCTTC. Its protein is CASKAAPRGRNEQFF. J is TRBJ2-1 and V is TRBV11-1, with D tentatively TRBD1 (6 bases). CDR1 and CDR2 from the germline V gene are SGHAT and FQDESV (reference sequence). V shed 7 bases and J shed 7 bases, with 20 bases lying between them. The length of the CDR3 is 15 residues.

The chain uses TRBV7-2 and TRBJ2-7; 10 bases are a match to TRBD2. V gave up 5 bases and J gave up 7 bases; unmatched junction bases: 8. Per germline, CDR1 SGHTA and CDR2 FQGNSA. CDR3 length: 14 amino acids. The CDR3 loop is CASSAIAGGEEQYF. In DNA form, the CDR3 reads TGTGCCAGCAGCGCAATAGCGGGAGGTGAAGAGCAGTACTTC. The variable domain in full, completed from reference TRBV7-2 and TRBJ2-7, reads GAGVSQSPSNKVTEKGKDVELRCDPISGHTALYWYRQSLGQGLEFLIYFQGNSAPDKSGLPSDRFSAERTGGSVSTLTIQRTQQEDSAVYLCASSAIAGGEEQYFGPGTRLTVT.

This clonotype was seen more than once but under ten times. V and J are TRBV27 and TRBJ2-2, with TRBD1 matching 8 bases. Germline trimming cut 3 bases from V and 0 bases from J; bases unmatched to any gene: 6. Germline V gene sequence: CDR1 MNHEY, CDR2 SMNVEV (reference sequence). This CDR3 contains 17 residues. The CDR3 loop is CASSLRQGAANTGELFF. The CDR3 DNA reads TGTGCCAGCAGTTTGCGGCAGGGGGCGGCGAACACCGGGGAGCTGTTTTTT.